This passage covers 14 T cell receptor beta chains from one sample sequenced in a study of T cells in Graves' hyperthyroidism and ophthalmopathy. Amplified TCR beta CDR3 regions came from RNA transcripts. The TCR CDR3 first-round RT-PCR relied on the HTBI primer set. MiXCR, applied by TCRdb to the multiplex PCR reads, yields one record per CDR3 protein. Of more than 500,000 distinct CDR3 sequences listed, under 20% are singletons. The sequenced sample was blood. The receptors come from a woman in her twenties or thirties with Graves' hyperthyroidism.

This clonotype was seen a few times. The rearrangement joins TRBV7-2 to TRBJ1-4; TRBD1 is a possible D gene (5 bases). In germline, CDR1 is SGHTA, CDR2 FQGNSA. Deletions cut 5 bases from V and 6 bases from J, with 16 bases between. CDR3 length: 15 residues. The chain's CDR3 is CASSGVGGVDEKLFF. CDR3 in DNA: TGTGCCAGCAGCGGGGTCGGGGGTGTGGATGAAAAACTGTTTTTT.

Many counts were recorded for this clonotype. The CDR3 region has the DNA TGTGCTAGTGCCGTTGAGGGCGGGAGAACCGGGGAGCTGTTTTTT. Amino acid sequence: CASAVEGGRTGELFF. This chain links TRBV12-5 with TRBJ2-2; TRBD2 matches at 7 bases. The CDR3 is made up of 15 amino acids. Germline V lookup: CDR1 LGHNT, CDR2 FRNRAP. V trimming: 7 bases; J trimming: 5 bases; junction bases outside the gene matches: 10.

The V call is TRBV9, the J call TRBJ2-5, with D perhaps being TRBD1 or TRBD2 (5 bases each). Germline CDR1 SGDLS, CDR2 YYNGEE. Trimming left V 3 bases short and J 4 bases short, with 13 bases between. The CDR3 has 14 residues. The CDR3 DNA reads as TGTGCCAGCAGCGAGGGACCTCGGGGAGAGACCCAGTACTTC. Protein product: CASSEGPRGETQYF.

This chain uses TRBV10-2 with TRBJ1-5; 10 nucleotides agree with TRBD1. Germline V lookup: CDR1 WSHSY, CDR2 SAAADI. The CDR3 length is 13 residues. V shed 7 bases and J 5 bases; nucleotides not matched to a gene: 2. The CDR3 sequence is CASKGQGYQPQHF. The DNA of the CDR3 is TGCGCCAGCAAGGGACAGGGGTATCAGCCCCAGCATTTT.

V and J are TRBV6-1 and TRBJ2-6, with no clear D. V lost 8 bases, J lost 0 bases, and 17 bases lay in between. This CDR3 region has 17 residues. Looked up from germline, CDR1 is MNHNS and CDR2 is SASEGT. The CDR3 protein is CASLKVPSGSGANVLTF. The CDR3 DNA reads TGTGCCAGCCTGAAGGTCCCGTCAGGCTCTGGGGCCAACGTCCTGACTTTC.

This clonotype was observed a few times. The gene calls are TRBV18 and TRBJ2-7; TRBD2 might be the D (6 bases). With 1 base removed from V and 6 bases from J, the gap between germline ends came to 13 bases. Germline-derived CDR1 and CDR2 are KGHSH and LQKENI. This CDR3 spans 14 amino acids. The CDR3 region has the DNA TGTGCCAGCTCACCACAGTTCTTGGGGGGCGAGCAGTACTTC. As protein: CASSPQFLGGEQYF.

By share of the sample, this clonotype is medium-sized. The V call is TRBV28, the J call TRBJ2-7, with TRBD2 as a possible D gene (5 bases). The CDR3 covers 14 residues. Trimming cost V 3 bases and J 1 base, with 10 bases left between them. The germline gives CDR1 MDHEN, CDR2 SYDVKM. CDR3 sequence: CASSFGGPSYEQYF. The CDR3 bases are TGTGCCAGCAGTTTCGGCGGGCCATCCTACGAGCAGTACTTC.

This clonotype was recorded many times. The chain carries TRBV10-3 and TRBJ2-3; 8 bases are shared with TRBD2. Germline-derived CDR1 and CDR2 are ENHRY and SYGVKD. This CDR3 contains 16 residues. V lost 3 bases, J lost 2 bases, and 7 bases stayed unmatched. In DNA, the CDR3 is TGTGCCATCAGTGAAGGGGAGACTAGCGTCACAGATACGCAGTATTTT. Translating gives CAISEGETSVTDTQYF.

This clonotype has a count of ten or more. V is TRBV24-1 and J is TRBJ2-1, with TRBD2 matching 10 bases. In germline, CDR1 is KGHDR, CDR2 SFDVKD. V lost 7 bases and J lost 8; bases outside the gene matches: 4. The CDR3 runs to 13 residues. The CDR3 DNA follows: TGTGCCACCAGACTAGCGGGAAGGGATGAGCAGTTCTTC. Amino acids: CATRLAGRDEQFF.

This clonotype was recorded many times. In this CDR3 the conserved last residue, phenylalanine or tryptophan, is missing, so a read error is likely. V and J are TRBV28 and TRBJ2-7; maybe TRBD2 (7 bases). The CDR3 contains 16 residues. CDR1 is MDHEN, CDR2 SYDVKM, per germline. Between the trimmed V and J ends, which lost 3 bases and 2 bases, there was a span of 17 bases. The CDR3 region has the DNA TGTGCCAGCAGTTTCAGCAGGGAGGGGGGGACCTACGAGCAGTACCTC. This translates into CASSFSREGGTYEQYL.

This clonotype was detected many times. J is TRBJ2-2 and V is TRBV20-1, with D perhaps TRBD1 (6 bases). The CDR3 has 13 residues. Trimming removed 1 base at V and 4 bases at J, with 7 bases between. Germline V gives CDR1 DFQATT, CDR2 SNEGSKA (reference sequence). In DNA, the CDR3 is TGCAGTGCTAGAGGCAGGGGCACCGGGGAGCTGTTTTTT. Amino acids: CSARGRGTGELFF.

This clonotype was counted between two and nine times. The chain combines TRBV29-1 with TRBJ2-1, with D perhaps matching TRBD1 or TRBD2 (5 bases each). Trimming shortened V by 7 bases and J by 4 bases, and 17 bases separated the two germline ends. CDR3 length equals 14 residues. CDR1 SQVTM and CDR2 ANQGSEA come from the germline V gene. CDR3: CSGSQGGGYNEQFF. CDR3 bases: TGCAGCGGATCTCAGGGTGGGGGATACAATGAGCAGTTCTTC.

This clonotype was seen many times. The chain couples TRBV27 to TRBJ2-1, with TRBD2 identical over 13 bases. Germline V gene data show CDR1 as MNHEY and CDR2 as SMNVEV (reference sequence). V was pared by 9 bases and J by 5 bases, with 7 bases of the junction left unmatched. The CDR3 loop spans 15 amino acids. CDR3 sequence (DNA): TGTGCCAGTAACCGACTAGCGGGAGGCAACAATGAGCAGTTCTTC. Its protein is CASNRLAGGNNEQFF.

This clonotype showed up many times. The chain combines TRBV20-1 with TRBJ1-6, with 7 bases that match TRBD1. Trimming took 5 bases from V and 2 from J; bases not matched to a gene: 12. The CDR3 is 17 amino acids. Germline V lookup: CDR1 DFQATT, CDR2 SNEGSKA (reference sequence). The CDR3 sequence: CSAPTQGGSTYNSPLHF. The CDR3 DNA sequence: TGCAGTGCTCCCACTCAGGGGGGCAGCACCTATAATTCACCCCTCCACTTT.